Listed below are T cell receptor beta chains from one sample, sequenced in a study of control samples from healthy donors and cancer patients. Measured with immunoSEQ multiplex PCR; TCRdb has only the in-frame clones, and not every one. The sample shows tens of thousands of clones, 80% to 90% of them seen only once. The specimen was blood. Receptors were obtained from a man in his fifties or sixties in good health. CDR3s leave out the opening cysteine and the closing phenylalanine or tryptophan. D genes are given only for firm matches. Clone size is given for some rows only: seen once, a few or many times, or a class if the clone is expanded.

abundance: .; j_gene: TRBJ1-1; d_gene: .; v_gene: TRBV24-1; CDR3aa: ATSDGPDTEAF
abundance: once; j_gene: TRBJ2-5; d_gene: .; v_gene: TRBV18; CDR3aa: ASSLGTGQLTPQY
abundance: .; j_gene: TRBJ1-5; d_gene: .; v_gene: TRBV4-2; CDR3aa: ASSQDLSNQPQH
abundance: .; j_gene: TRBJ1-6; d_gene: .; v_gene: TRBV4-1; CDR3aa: ASSQDRANSPLH
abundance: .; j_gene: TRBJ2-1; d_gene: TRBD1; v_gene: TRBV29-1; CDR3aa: SADLLDRGYNEQF
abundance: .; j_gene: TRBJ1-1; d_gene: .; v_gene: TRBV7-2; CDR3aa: ASSLDGVGTEAF
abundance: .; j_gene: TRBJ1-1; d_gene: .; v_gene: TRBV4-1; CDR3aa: ASSEGTVNTEAF
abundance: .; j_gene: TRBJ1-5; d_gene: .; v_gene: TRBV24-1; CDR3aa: ATSTGHTNQPQH
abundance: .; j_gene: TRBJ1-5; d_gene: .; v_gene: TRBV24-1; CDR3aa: ATSDTGTQPQH
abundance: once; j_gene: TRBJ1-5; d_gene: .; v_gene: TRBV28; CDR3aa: ASSSRGLFGPQH
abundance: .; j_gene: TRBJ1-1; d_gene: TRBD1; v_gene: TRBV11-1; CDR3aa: ASRAGTVTEAF
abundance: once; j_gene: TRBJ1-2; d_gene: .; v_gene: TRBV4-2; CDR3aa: ASSQDTGPIYGYT
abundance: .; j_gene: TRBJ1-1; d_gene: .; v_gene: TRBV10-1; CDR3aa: ASSELPGNTEAF
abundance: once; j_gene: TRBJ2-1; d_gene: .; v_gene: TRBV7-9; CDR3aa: ASSPRSGNEQF
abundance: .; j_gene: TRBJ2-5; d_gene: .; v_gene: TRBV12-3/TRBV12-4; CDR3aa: ASSFEGETQY
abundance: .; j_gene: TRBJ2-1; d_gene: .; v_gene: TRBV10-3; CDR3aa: AISESKEARGNEQF
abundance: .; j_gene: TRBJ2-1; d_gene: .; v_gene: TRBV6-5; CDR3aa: ASSTELGEQF
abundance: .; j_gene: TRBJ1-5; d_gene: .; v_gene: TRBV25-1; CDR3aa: ASSDHRDNQPQH
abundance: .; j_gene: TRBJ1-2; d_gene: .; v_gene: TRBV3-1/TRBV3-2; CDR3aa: ASSPSVGGGYT
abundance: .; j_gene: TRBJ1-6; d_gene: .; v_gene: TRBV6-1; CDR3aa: ASSEANPRDSPLH
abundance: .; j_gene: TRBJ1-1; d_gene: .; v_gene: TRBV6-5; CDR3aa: ASSYSVLNTEAF
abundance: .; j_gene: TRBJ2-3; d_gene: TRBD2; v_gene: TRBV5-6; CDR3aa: ASSPQTRGGLGDTQY
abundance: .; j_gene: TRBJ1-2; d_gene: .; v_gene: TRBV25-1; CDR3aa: ASSEVGAHGYT
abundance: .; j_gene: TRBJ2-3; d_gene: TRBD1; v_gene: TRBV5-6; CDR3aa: ASSPPTGTQY
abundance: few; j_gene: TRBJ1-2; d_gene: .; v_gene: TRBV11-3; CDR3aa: ASSLEGRQGDYGYT
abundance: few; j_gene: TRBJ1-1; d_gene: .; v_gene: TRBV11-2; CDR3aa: ASLQGGGRTEAF
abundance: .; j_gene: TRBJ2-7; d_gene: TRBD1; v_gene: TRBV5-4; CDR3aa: ASSFDRVYEQY
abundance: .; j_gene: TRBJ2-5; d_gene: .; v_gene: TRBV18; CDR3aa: ASSLLLGEAQY
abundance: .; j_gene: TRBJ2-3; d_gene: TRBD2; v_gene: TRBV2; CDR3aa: ASSERGEGDTQY
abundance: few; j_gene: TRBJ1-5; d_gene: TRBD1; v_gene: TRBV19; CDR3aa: ASSGTVNQPQH
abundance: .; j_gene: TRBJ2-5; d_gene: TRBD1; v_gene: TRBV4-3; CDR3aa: ASSLNRGRGETQY
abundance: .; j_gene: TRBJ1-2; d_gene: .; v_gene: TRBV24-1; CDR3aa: ATSDPGAYGYT
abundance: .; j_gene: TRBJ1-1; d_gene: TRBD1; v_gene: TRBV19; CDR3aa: ASSSGQGYTEAF
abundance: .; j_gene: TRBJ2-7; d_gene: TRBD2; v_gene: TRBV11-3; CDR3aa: ASSLDYFSKGAGGVYEQY
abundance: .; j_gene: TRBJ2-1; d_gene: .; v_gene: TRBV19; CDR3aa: ASSIGKGTEQF
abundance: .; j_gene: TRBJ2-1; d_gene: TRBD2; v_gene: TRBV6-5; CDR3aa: ASSETSGRDEQF
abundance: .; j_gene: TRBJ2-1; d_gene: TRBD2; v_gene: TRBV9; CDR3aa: ASSVYGGGIGEQF
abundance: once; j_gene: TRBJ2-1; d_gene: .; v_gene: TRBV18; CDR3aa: ASSPSIGDEGFNEQF
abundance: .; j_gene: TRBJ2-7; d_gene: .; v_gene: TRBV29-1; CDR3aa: SVAGAPERSYEQY
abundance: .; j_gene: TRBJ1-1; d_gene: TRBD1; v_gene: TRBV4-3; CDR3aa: ASSQSQGARTEAF
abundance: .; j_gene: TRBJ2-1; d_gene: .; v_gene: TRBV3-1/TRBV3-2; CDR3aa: ASSRDVSGTKEQF
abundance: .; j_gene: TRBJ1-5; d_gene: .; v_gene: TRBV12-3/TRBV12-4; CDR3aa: ASSLDPNQPQH
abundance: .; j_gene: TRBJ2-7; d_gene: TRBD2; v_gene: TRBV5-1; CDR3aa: ASRNGTSGSYEQY
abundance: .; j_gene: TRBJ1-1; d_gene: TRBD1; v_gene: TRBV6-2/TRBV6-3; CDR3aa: ASSQRDSHTEAF
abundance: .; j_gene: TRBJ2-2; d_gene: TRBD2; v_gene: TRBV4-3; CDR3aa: ASSQDGRLAGRTGELF
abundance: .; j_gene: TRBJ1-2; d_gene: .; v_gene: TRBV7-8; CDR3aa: ASSSRLGGRDGYT
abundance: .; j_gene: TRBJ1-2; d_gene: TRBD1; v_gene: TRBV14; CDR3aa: ASSQFEGAGYGYT
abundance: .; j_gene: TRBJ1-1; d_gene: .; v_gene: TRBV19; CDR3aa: ASSIEGLRNTEAF
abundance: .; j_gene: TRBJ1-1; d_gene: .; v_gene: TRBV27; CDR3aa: ASQGNTEAF
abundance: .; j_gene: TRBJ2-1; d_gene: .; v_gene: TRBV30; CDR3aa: AWSVSTINEQF
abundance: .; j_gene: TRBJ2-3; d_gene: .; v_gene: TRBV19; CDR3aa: ASSMGGGRTDTQY
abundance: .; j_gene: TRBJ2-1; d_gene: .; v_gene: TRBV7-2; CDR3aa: ASSPRASAGSYNEQF
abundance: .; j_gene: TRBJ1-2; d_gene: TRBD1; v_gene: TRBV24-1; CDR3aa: ATSDRDRVYGYT
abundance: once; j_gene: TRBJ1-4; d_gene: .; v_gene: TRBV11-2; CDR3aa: ASSLGANEKLF
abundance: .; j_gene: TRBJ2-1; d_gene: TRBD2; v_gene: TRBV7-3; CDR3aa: ASSSLAGASSYNEQF
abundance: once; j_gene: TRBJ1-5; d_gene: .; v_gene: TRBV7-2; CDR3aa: ASSLGGPAFSNQPQH
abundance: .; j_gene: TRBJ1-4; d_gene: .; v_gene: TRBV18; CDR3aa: ASSPTGTNEKLF
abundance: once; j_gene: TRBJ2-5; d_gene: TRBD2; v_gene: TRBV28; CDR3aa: ASSLAGGNQETQY
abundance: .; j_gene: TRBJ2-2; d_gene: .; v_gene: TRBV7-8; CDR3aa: ASSLLDGSNTGELF